Below, one T cell receptor beta chain is given with its context. Its antigen target is currently unknown. Base quality data are lacking; no much larger clone is found one base away. CDR3 length: 15 amino acids, cysteine to phenylalanine. The retained sequence is limited to the CDR3, 45 bases, with the frame set at the first base. The trim is 5 bases for V and 1 base for J, with a gap of 12 bases between the germline ends. The CDR1 and CDR2 encoded by the germline V gene (reference sequence) are LNHDA and SQIVND. The data were obtained in a study of control samples from healthy donors and cancer patients (TCRdb year 2020). Library creation used the immunoSEQ multiplex PCR assay. TCRdb mirrors the immuneACCESS table, restricted to in-frame sequences. Some clones are absent from its copies; in checked studies, under half trace to an unresolved V gene, and the reason for the others is unknown. Within this sample are some 120,000 clones, with around 87% of them counted one time only. The ten top clones hold approximately 1.1% of the sample.

The sample comprised PBMCs. The chain employs TRBV19 and TRBJ2-1, with a weak D call of TRBD1 (6 bases match). The sequence derives from a woman between 45 and 65 years old with colorectal cancer. This receptor has the CDR3 CASSEDSFSYNEQFF. The nucleotide sequence is TGTGCCAGTAGTGAGGACAGTTTTTCCTACAATGAGCAGTTCTTC.